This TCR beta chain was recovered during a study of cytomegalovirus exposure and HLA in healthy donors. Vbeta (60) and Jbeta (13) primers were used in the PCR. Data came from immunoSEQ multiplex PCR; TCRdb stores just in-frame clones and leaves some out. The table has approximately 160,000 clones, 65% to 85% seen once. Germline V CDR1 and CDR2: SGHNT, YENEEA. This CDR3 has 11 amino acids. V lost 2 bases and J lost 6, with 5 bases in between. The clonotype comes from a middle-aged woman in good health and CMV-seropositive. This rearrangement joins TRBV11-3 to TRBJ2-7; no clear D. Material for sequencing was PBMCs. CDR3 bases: TGTGCCAGCAGCTTACTGGCCGAGCAGTACTTC. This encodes CASSLLAEQYF.